Sequencing of this TCR beta chain was carried out in a study of blood T cells in healthy people across ages. Germline-derived CDR1 and CDR2 are SGHRS and YFSETQ. The CDR3 sequence is 14 residues long. Per sample, at least 5.5 micrograms of total RNA were extracted. Notes on the study in general: With unsorted PBMCs, a conclusive comparison of naive versus antigen-experienced cells was not possible. A greater number of naive CD4+ cells and higher diversity distinguished long-lived donors from aged donors.

This clonotype was counted many times. The target antigen is unknown. A junction end diverges from the germline sequence, so it may reflect a read error. PCR was performed a second time for about 6 to 11 cycles using a sample-barcoded 5' primer and a J-beta primer mix. Unique molecular identifiers of 12 random nucleotides labeled each cDNA. A single record per CDR3 protein comes from TCRdb applying MiXCR to the 5' RACE reads. The sample contains hundreds of thousands of distinct CDR3 sequences, under 45% of which appear only once. The V and J genes are TRBV5-1 and TRBJ2-7, with 8 bases fitting TRBD1. What was sequenced was blood. The source of this sequence is a man between 60 and 70 years old in good health. DNA for the CDR3: TGTGCCAGCAGCAGGACAGGGAGCTCCTACGAGCAGTACTTC. Protein sequence: CASSRTGSSYEQYF.